Described below is a single T cell receptor (beta chain) sequence and its context. This sample was included in a study of T cell responses to AZD1222 COVID-19 vaccine. Produced via immunoSEQ multiplex PCR; TCRdb's table is partial and in-frame only. The sample contains about 100,000 clones, around 90% of which appear only once. The V end was cut by 4 bases, the J end by 2 bases, with 24 bases between. Germline-derived CDR1 and CDR2 are SGHDT and YYEEEE. The CDR3 has 19 amino acids. This TCR derives from an adult in good health. Sequenced material: peripheral blood, taken on day 0 of AZD1222 vaccination. The chain has TRBV5-6 and TRBJ1-4; D may be TRBD1 (5 bases). CDR3 sequence reads: CASSPLTREGGGTNEKLFF. The CDR3 nucleotides are TGTGCCAGCAGCCCCCTGACCAGGGAAGGCGGGGGGACTAATGAAAAACTGTTTTTT.